This T cell receptor beta chain was documented in a study of cytomegalovirus exposure and HLA in healthy donors. Germline V gives CDR1 SEHNR, CDR2 FQNEAQ (reference sequence). V shed 1 base and J 9 bases; nucleotides not matched to a gene: 8. This CDR3 is built from 16 residues. General study findings and limits: Analysis performed later showed TCR beta chains linked to HLA being more clonally expanded than equally common others. Data from an earlier analysis indicated that most TCR beta V segments were productive either about 90% or about 30% of the time.

In regard to this clone: Its antigen remains unidentified.

PCR amplification relied on 60 Vbeta primers (plus 13 Jbeta primers). TCRdb keeps only in-frame clones here, not all; method: immunoSEQ multiplex PCR. The profile shows 100,000 to 150,000 clones, roughly four fifths of them singletons. The chain carries TRBV7-9 and TRBJ2-1, with 11 bases aligning to TRBD2. Sequencing was done on a sample of PBMCs. The receptor's source is a male donor in good health and CMV-seronegative. DNA of the CDR3: TGTGCCAGCAGCTTAGTGGTACTAGCGGGAGCGGGTGAGCAGTTCTTC. Translated, it gives CASSLVVLAGAGEQFF.